Here is one T cell receptor beta chain with its context. Its target is unknown. From germline, CDR1 is LNHDA and CDR2 SQIVND (reference sequence). The CDR3 runs 14 residues. Trimming removed 5 bases from V and 0 bases from J, with 9 bases in between. These data come from a study of PD-1 blockade in classical Hodgkin lymphoma. Profiling relied on immunoSEQ multiplex PCR, and the TCRdb table lists in-frame clones only, not all of them. The profile shows roughly 50,000 clones, 85% to 90% of them singletons. Findings and caveats of the study: Diversity in CD4+ TCRs, unlike that measured in CD8+ TCRs, had risen significantly by C4D1.

Indicated time point: cycle 4 day 1 (C4D1), after six to seven weeks of nivolumab. Autologous stem cell transplantation was followed by relapse in every patient, and brentuximab vedotin exposure varied. The V gene is TRBV19, the J gene TRBJ2-3; D remains ambiguous. The TCR sequence derives from a human donor with classical Hodgkin lymphoma. The material was peripheral blood mononuclear cells (PBMCs), obtained before the fourth cycle of nivolumab. The CDR3 region is CASSSYASTDTQYF. CDR3 in DNA: TGTGCCAGTAGTTCCTACGCTAGCACAGATACGCAGTATTTT.